These T cell receptor beta chains were read from a single sample in a study of Ad26.COV2.S vaccination and SARS-CoV-2 variants. Method: immunoSEQ multiplex PCR; TCRdb's copy keeps in-frame clones and lacks some. The table includes 300,000 to 400,000 clones, 85% detected once. The specimen comprised peripheral blood, sampled in a trial of Ad26.COV2.S vaccine versus placebo. Receptor source: a person aged 18-65 years who received the Ad26.COV2.S COVID-19 vaccine or a placebo. The CDR3 runs from the conserved cysteine through the conserved F or W. The order of the fields is V gene, J gene, clone size, CDR3 length, D gene, CDR3 protein, CDR3 DNA. A D gene is named only where the DNA matches it firmly. Clone size is stated in some rows and not others, as once, few, many or a class when expanded.

TRBV10-3	TRBJ1-6	few	14	.	CAISVGGRNSPLHF	TGTGCCATCAGCGTCGGGGGTCGAAATTCACCCCTCCACTTT
TRBV28	TRBJ1-2	.	13	.	CASSFTGNYGYTF	TGTGCCAGCAGTTTTACAGGGAACTATGGCTACACCTTC
TRBV11-2	TRBJ2-7	.	17	TRBD1	CASSLDMGRGIYYEQYF	TGTGCCAGCAGCTTAGATATGGGCAGGGGGATCTACTACGAGCAGTACTTC
TRBV5-4	TRBJ2-1	.	16	TRBD2	CASSLKVLAGGNEQFF	TGTGCCAGCAGCTTGAAGGTGCTAGCGGGAGGCAATGAGCAGTTCTTC
TRBV5-1	TRBJ1-2	.	14	.	CASSSQAGAAGYTF	TGCGCCAGCAGCTCGCAGGCGGGGGCAGCTGGCTACACCTTC
TRBV30	TRBJ2-1	.	15	TRBD2	CAWSRGTSGYNEQFF	TGTGCCTGGAGCAGGGGGACTAGCGGCTACAATGAGCAGTTCTTC
TRBV4-3	TRBJ2-1	.	16	TRBD2	CASSQGVGTSGGQQFF	TGCGCCAGCAGCCAAGGGGTTGGGACTAGCGGGGGCCAGCAGTTCTTC
TRBV7-2	TRBJ2-7	few	14	.	CASSLFGLGYEQYF	TGTGCCAGCAGCTTATTCGGGTTAGGCTACGAGCAGTACTTC
TRBV25-1	TRBJ2-1	.	15	TRBD1	CASSHGTGLDNEQFF	TGTGCCAGCAGCCACGGGACAGGGTTGGACAATGAGCAGTTCTTC
TRBV27	TRBJ2-3	.	12	.	CASWDFTDTQYF	TGTGCCAGCTGGGACTTCACAGATACGCAGTATTTT
TRBV10-3	TRBJ2-5	once	15	.	CAIRGWGSLTETQYF	TGTGCCATCAGGGGATGGGGGAGCCTGACGGAGACCCAGTACTTC
TRBV28	TRBJ1-5	.	14	.	CASSPMSSNQPQHF	TGTGCCAGCAGTCCAATGAGTAGCAATCAGCCCCAGCATTTT
TRBV10-3	TRBJ1-1	.	13	.	CAISVGVNTEAFF	TGTGCCATCAGTGTAGGGGTTAACACTGAAGCTTTCTTT
TRBV7-9	TRBJ2-7	.	13	.	CASSSTGPTEQYF	TGTGCCAGCAGCTCAACCGGGCCGACGGAGCAGTACTTC
TRBV3-1/TRBV3-2	TRBJ1-2	once	17	.	CASSQDPFDNRAHGYTF	TGTGCCAGCAGCCAAGATCCCTTCGACAACCGGGCGCATGGCTACACCTTC
TRBV5-8	TRBJ2-7	.	14	TRBD1	CASSFDRDTYEQYF	TGTGCCAGCAGCTTCGACAGGGATACCTACGAGCAGTACTTC
TRBV19	TRBJ2-4	.	13	.	CASSMGSGNIQYF	TGTGCCAGTAGTATGGGTTCGGGGAACATTCAGTACTTC
TRBV29-1	TRBJ2-2	.	14	TRBD1	CSGRDSTNTGELFF	TGCAGCGGCCGGGACAGCACGAACACCGGGGAGCTGTTTTTT
TRBV11-2	TRBJ2-7	.	16	TRBD2	CASSLDLASGRYEQYF	TGTGCCAGCAGCTTAGATTTAGCTAGCGGGAGGTACGAGCAGTACTTC
TRBV15	TRBJ2-1	.	17	TRBD2	CATSRGGSVGGGDEQFF	TGTGCCACCAGCAGAGGCGGTAGCGTCGGCGGGGGGGATGAGCAGTTCTTC
TRBV11-2	TRBJ2-1	.	19	TRBD2	CASSSFSTGRVAGRGEQFF	TGTGCCAGCAGCTCCTTCAGTACAGGGAGAGTAGCGGGAAGGGGTGAGCAGTTCTTC
TRBV30	TRBJ1-4	.	15	TRBD1	CAWGGSSGGHEKLFF	TGTGCCTGGGGAGGATCCTCAGGGGGCCATGAAAAACTGTTTTTT
TRBV5-5	TRBJ1-2	.	12	.	CASSFGTGGYTF	TGTGCCAGCAGCTTCGGGACGGGGGGCTACACCTTC
TRBV11-2	TRBJ2-5	.	14	.	CASSVGQGQETQYF	TGTGCCAGCAGCGTGGGGCAGGGCCAAGAGACCCAGTACTTC
TRBV6-5	TRBJ1-2	.	13	TRBD1	CASSRTGSYGYTF	TGTGCCAGCAGTAGGACAGGGAGCTATGGCTACACCTTC
TRBV6-4	TRBJ2-2	.	14	.	CASSDGPDTGELFF	TGTGCCAGCAGTGACGGGCCTGACACCGGGGAGCTGTTTTTT
TRBV10-3	TRBJ2-7	.	14	.	CAISESYSLYEQYF	TGTGCCATCAGTGAGTCCTACAGCCTCTACGAGCAGTACTTC
TRBV5-1	TRBJ1-1	.	13	.	CASRRSRDTEAFF	TGCGCCAGCAGGAGGAGCAGGGACACTGAAGCTTTCTTT
TRBV2	TRBJ2-3	.	14	.	CASRWDHSTDTQYF	TGTGCCAGCAGGTGGGACCATAGCACAGATACGCAGTATTTT
TRBV5-6	TRBJ2-2	.	16	TRBD2	CASSLALAGSPGELFF	TGTGCCAGCAGCTTGGCACTAGCGGGGTCCCCCGGGGAGCTGTTTTTT
TRBV27	TRBJ1-1	.	13	.	CASSLSRNTEAFF	TGTGCCAGCAGTTTAAGCAGGAACACTGAAGCTTTCTTT
TRBV7-2	TRBJ2-1	.	17	TRBD2	CASSLGASGTIRGEQFF	TGTGCCAGCAGCTTAGGCGCTAGCGGGACTATCCGGGGTGAGCAGTTCTTC
TRBV9	TRBJ2-2	once	17	TRBD1	CASSVGTGADHAGELFF	TGTGCCAGCAGCGTAGGGACAGGGGCTGATCACGCCGGGGAGCTGTTTTTT
TRBV7-6	TRBJ2-1	.	15	TRBD2	CASSLVLAGGNEQFF	TGTGCCAGCAGCTTAGTACTAGCGGGGGGTAATGAGCAGTTCTTC
TRBV15	TRBJ1-1	.	13	.	CATSPERGAEAFF	TGTGCCACCAGCCCGGAAAGGGGAGCTGAAGCTTTCTTT
TRBV5-1	TRBJ1-1	.	14	TRBD1	CASSTGTGGTEAFF	TGCGCCAGCAGCACCGGGACAGGGGGCACTGAAGCTTTCTTT
TRBV10-3	TRBJ2-7	.	15	TRBD1	CAISDTGTGIYEQYF	TGTGCCATCAGTGACACCGGGACAGGGATTTACGAGCAGTACTTC
TRBV11-2	TRBJ1-2	.	14	.	CASSAINRDHGYTF	TGTGCCAGCAGCGCCATAAACAGGGATCATGGCTACACCTTC
TRBV5-5	TRBJ1-5	.	13	.	CASSFNPQAPLDF	TGTGCCAGCAGTTTCAACCCTCAGGCACCTCTCGATTTT
TRBV15	TRBJ1-2	.	16	.	CATSRGDLQGNYGYTF	TGTGCCACCAGCAGAGGGGACCTACAGGGTAACTATGGCTACACCTTC
TRBV29-1	TRBJ1-4	.	15	TRBD1	CSVGQGAATNEKLFF	TGCAGCGTTGGACAGGGGGCTGCAACTAATGAAAAACTGTTTTTT
TRBV5-5	TRBJ2-3	.	14	.	CASSFRVVTDTQYF	TGTGCCAGCAGCTTTAGGGTAGTCACCGATACGCAGTATTTT
TRBV4-1	TRBJ1-1	.	16	.	CASSQEELAVNTEAFF	TGCGCCAGCAGCCAAGAAGAGTTGGCGGTGAACACTGAAGCTTTCTTT
TRBV7-8	TRBJ2-1	.	17	TRBD1	CASSFPDRFPSYNEQFF	TGTGCCAGCAGCTTCCCGGACAGGTTCCCATCCTACAATGAGCAGTTCTTC
TRBV28	TRBJ2-6	.	14	.	CASSTGVGANVLTF	TGTGCCAGCAGCACCGGGGTTGGGGCCAACGTCCTGACTTTC
TRBV30	TRBJ1-4	.	16	.	CAWSIPTFSRGEKLFF	TGTGCCTGGAGCATTCCGACTTTTAGTAGAGGGGAAAAACTGTTTTTT
TRBV30	TRBJ2-1	.	13	.	CAWSVVRTIEQFF	TGTGCCTGGAGTGTGGTGCGGACAATTGAGCAGTTCTTC
TRBV5-1	TRBJ2-2	.	13	.	CAGGGIGNGELFF	TGCGCGGGGGGCGGGATTGGAAACGGGGAGCTGTTTTTT
TRBV6-2/TRBV6-3	TRBJ2-1	.	15	TRBD1	CASSHPGQLNNEQFF	TGTGCCAGCAGCCATCCGGGACAGCTAAACAATGAGCAGTTCTTC
TRBV2	TRBJ1-4	.	12	.	CASSWVTEKLFF	TGTGCCAGCAGTTGGGTTACAGAAAAACTGTTTTTT
TRBV9	TRBJ2-7	once	14	TRBD2	CASSVNGGRSEQYF	TGTGCCAGCAGCGTAAACGGCGGGAGAAGCGAGCAGTACTTC
TRBV19	TRBJ1-5	.	14	TRBD1	CASSWTGLGQPQHF	TGTGCCAGTAGCTGGACAGGATTGGGTCAGCCCCAGCATTTT
TRBV6-5	TRBJ1-2	.	12	.	CASSTDTYGYTF	TGTGCCAGCAGTACGGACACGTATGGCTACACCTTC
TRBV7-9	TRBJ2-7	.	17	.	CASSTRERADLGYEQYF	TGTGCCAGCAGCACACGGGAGAGGGCAGACTTGGGCTACGAGCAGTACTTC
TRBV9	TRBJ2-2	.	17	TRBD1	CASSVAGQGVGNGELFF	TGTGCCAGCAGCGTAGCGGGACAGGGAGTAGGGAACGGGGAGCTGTTTTTT
TRBV27	TRBJ2-7	.	16	TRBD2	CASSPYSSGRANEQYF	TGTGCCAGCAGTCCATACTCTAGCGGGAGGGCCAACGAGCAGTACTTC
TRBV27	TRBJ2-1	.	16	.	CATTPGSFYTYNEQFF	TGTGCCACCACTCCGGGCTCCTTCTACACCTACAATGAGCAGTTCTTC